These T cell receptor beta chains were read from a single sample in a study of Ad26.COV2.S vaccination and SARS-CoV-2 variants. Measured with immunoSEQ multiplex PCR; TCRdb has only the in-frame clones, and not every one. This sample has approximately 410,000 clones, with around nine tenths found just once. The starting material was peripheral blood, obtained in a trial of Ad26.COV2.S vaccine versus placebo. All receptors come from a person between 18 and 59 years old who received the Ad26.COV2.S COVID-19 vaccine or a placebo. Both conserved end residues are part of each CDR3. D genes are given only for firm matches. Some rows mark clone size as missing; the rest say once, few, many or name a class of expanded clone.

d_gene	v_gene	abundance	j_gene	CDR3aa	CDR3nt
-	TRBV5-4	-	TRBJ1-2	CASSLVAGVNYGYTF	TGTGCCAGCAGCTTGGTAGCCGGAGTCAACTATGGCTACACCTTC
TRBD2	TRBV7-2	-	TRBJ2-3	CASRPSSWRGGTDTQYF	TGTGCCAGCAGGCCCTCTTCCTGGCGGGGGGGCACAGATACGCAGTATTTT
-	TRBV5-1	-	TRBJ2-2	CASSGGTGELFF	TGCGCCAGCAGCGGGGGGACCGGGGAGCTGTTTTTT
-	TRBV19	-	TRBJ2-2	CATLRTRTGELFF	TGTGCCACCTTGAGAACAAGAACCGGGGAGCTGTTTTTT
-	TRBV7-8	few	TRBJ1-3	CASTGSSGNTIYF	TGTGCCAGCACCGGGAGCTCTGGAAACACCATATATTTT
TRBD1	TRBV7-9	-	TRBJ1-4	CASSHGQGSNEKLFF	TGTGCCAGCAGCCATGGACAGGGGTCCAATGAAAAACTGTTTTTT
-	TRBV11-2	-	TRBJ1-1	CASSPPGGGSEAFF	TGTGCCAGCAGCCCGCCGGGGGGCGGGTCTGAAGCTTTCTTT
-	TRBV6-5	-	TRBJ2-7	CASLPTAGPYEQYF	TGTGCCAGCCTACCCACGGCGGGTCCCTACGAGCAGTACTTC
-	TRBV7-2	-	TRBJ1-4	CASSPKRGSLLF	TGTGCCAGCAGCCCGAAAAGGGGGTCTTTACTTTTT
-	TRBV11-2	-	TRBJ2-3	CASSSFGGASTDTQYF	TGTGCCAGCAGCTCATTTGGCGGGGCTAGCACAGATACGCAGTATTTT
-	TRBV6-4	-	TRBJ1-3	CASSDPWTDRSGNTIYF	TGTGCCAGCAGTGACCCTTGGACAGACCGCTCTGGAAACACCATATATTTT
-	TRBV7-2	-	TRBJ2-7	CASSYRVGEQYF	TGTGCCAGCAGTTACAGGGTCGGCGAGCAGTACTTC
-	TRBV7-9	-	TRBJ1-1	CASSLGSSTEAFF	TGTGCCAGCAGCTTAGGGAGTTCCACTGAAGCTTTCTTT
TRBD1	TRBV30	-	TRBJ1-5	CAWTQGAGQPQHF	TGTGCCTGGACTCAGGGGGCCGGTCAGCCCCAGCATTTT
-	TRBV20-1	-	TRBJ2-5	CSAESPETQYF	TGCAGTGCTGAGTCCCCAGAGACCCAGTACTTC
-	TRBV3-1/TRBV3-2	-	TRBJ1-1	CASSHRGTGDGTEAFF	TGTGCCAGCAGCCATCGGGGGACCGGCGATGGCACTGAAGCTTTCTTT
TRBD1	TRBV5-1	-	TRBJ2-2	CASWGQANTGELFF	TGCGCCAGCTGGGGACAGGCGAACACCGGGGAGCTGTTTTTT
TRBD2	TRBV10-1	-	TRBJ2-1	CASSRSGRGEQFF	TGCGCCAGCAGTAGGTCGGGGAGGGGTGAGCAGTTCTTC
-	TRBV7-8	-	TRBJ2-1	CASSGRNNEQFF	TGTGCCAGCAGCGGCCGTAACAATGAGCAGTTCTTC
-	TRBV12-3/TRBV12-4	-	TRBJ1-5	CASSSGEVQPQHF	TGTGCCAGCAGTTCAGGTGAAGTTCAGCCCCAGCATTTT
-	TRBV5-4	-	TRBJ2-3	CASSFLRASTDTQYF	TGTGCCAGCAGCTTCCTACGGGCTAGCACAGATACGCAGTATTTT
-	TRBV30	-	TRBJ1-4	CAWNLGFADLNEKLFF	TGTGCCTGGAACTTGGGCTTTGCGGATCTTAATGAAAAACTGTTTTTT
-	TRBV29-1	-	TRBJ1-3	CSAIKSWSRNTIYF	TGCAGCGCTATCAAAAGTTGGAGCAGAAACACCATATATTTT
-	TRBV10-1	-	TRBJ2-3	CASSEWLADRTDTQYF	TGCGCCAGCAGTGAGTGGCTAGCAGACCGCACAGATACGCAGTATTTT
-	TRBV28	-	TRBJ2-2	CASCPWNMNTGELFF	TGTGCCAGCTGCCCATGGAACATGAACACCGGGGAGCTGTTTTTT
-	TRBV19	-	TRBJ1-5	CASTPWGNQPQHF	TGTGCCAGTACTCCCTGGGGCAATCAGCCCCAGCATTTT
-	TRBV7-9	-	TRBJ2-1	CASSLASGEQFF	TGTGCCAGCAGCTTAGCTTCCGGTGAGCAGTTCTTC
TRBD1	TRBV5-1	-	TRBJ1-1	CASSVGQGAEAFF	TGCGCCAGCAGCGTGGGACAGGGGGCTGAAGCTTTCTTT
-	TRBV14	-	TRBJ2-3	CASSHRPRGGGGHMRTDTQYF	TGTGCCAGCAGCCACCGCCCAAGAGGGGGCGGGGGACACATGCGAACAGATACGCAGTATTTT
-	TRBV7-9	-	TRBJ1-2	CASSLASDRTKANYGYTF	TGTGCCAGCAGCTTAGCCTCCGACAGAACCAAAGCTAACTATGGCTACACCTTC
-	TRBV30	-	TRBJ1-2	CAWRIGGGGGYTF	TGTGCCTGGAGAATCGGGGGAGGAGGTGGCTACACCTTC
-	TRBV4-3	-	TRBJ1-2	CASSQLRDRQNYGYTF	TGCGCCAGCAGCCAACTCCGGGACCGACAAAACTATGGCTACACCTTC
-	TRBV9	-	TRBJ2-1	CASRDGGGGSGNEQFF	TGTGCCAGCAGAGATGGGGGCGGGGGAAGTGGCAATGAGCAGTTCTTC
TRBD2	TRBV20-1	-	TRBJ2-5	CSASRTSGGAVETQYF	TGCAGTGCTAGTAGGACTAGCGGGGGGGCCGTTGAGACCCAGTACTTC
TRBD1	TRBV6-2/TRBV6-3	-	TRBJ2-1	CASSGRDRAYNEQFF	TGTGCCAGCAGTGGCCGGGACAGGGCCTACAATGAGCAGTTCTTC
-	TRBV5-6	-	TRBJ1-2	CASSPQGNREWNYGYTF	TGTGCCAGCAGCCCCCAGGGGAACAGGGAGTGGAACTATGGCTACACCTTC
-	TRBV6-2/TRBV6-3	-	TRBJ2-7	CASSPGREQYF	TGTGCCAGCAGTCCAGGTCGAGAGCAGTACTTC
-	TRBV12-3/TRBV12-4	-	TRBJ2-1	CASSLPRDEQFF	TGTGCCAGCAGTCTTCCACGGGATGAGCAGTTCTTC
-	TRBV10-3	-	TRBJ1-1	CAIPAGGGIRVNTEAFF	TGTGCCATCCCTGCCGGGGGGGGGATTCGGGTGAACACTGAAGCTTTCTTT
-	TRBV5-4	-	TRBJ2-3	CASSLGGAGPTTDTQYF	TGTGCCAGCAGCTTGGGTGGCGCTGGCCCCACCACAGATACGCAGTATTTT
-	TRBV5-1	-	TRBJ2-5	CASSLRPGGQETQYF	TGCGCCAGCAGCTTGCGGCCCGGAGGTCAAGAGACCCAGTACTTC
-	TRBV6-2/TRBV6-3	-	TRBJ1-2	CASSRLDGYTF	TGTGCCAGCAGTCGCCTTGACGGCTACACCTTC
-	TRBV7-9	-	TRBJ2-3	CASSRNGLSALTDTQYF	TGTGCCAGCAGCCGCAACGGACTAAGCGCCCTCACAGATACGCAGTATTTT
TRBD2	TRBV7-3	-	TRBJ2-2	CASSFGGERGGGELFF	TGTGCCAGCAGCTTCGGGGGAGAGCGGGGAGGAGGGGAGCTGTTTTTT
-	TRBV10-3	-	TRBJ1-6	CAIRRTVDNSPLHF	TGTGCCATCAGGAGGACAGTGGATAATTCACCCCTCCACTTT
-	TRBV6-1	-	TRBJ2-1	CASSESYNEQFF	TGTGCCAGCAGTGAATCCTACAATGAGCAGTTCTTC
-	TRBV3-1/TRBV3-2	-	TRBJ1-2	CASSQGQNNYGYTF	TGTGCCAGCAGCCAAGGACAGAACAACTATGGCTACACCTTC
-	TRBV2	-	TRBJ2-7	CASSESGSPNEQYF	TGTGCCAGCAGTGAATCTGGGTCCCCCAACGAGCAGTACTTC
TRBD2	TRBV6-1	-	TRBJ2-6	CASSEARGAGANVLTF	TGTGCCAGCAGTGAAGCGCGGGGGGCTGGGGCCAACGTCCTGACTTTC
-	TRBV27	-	TRBJ2-1	CASSPTLFRGAYNEQFF	TGTGCCAGCAGTCCCACCCTTTTCCGCGGGGCTTACAATGAGCAGTTCTTC
-	TRBV3-1/TRBV3-2	-	TRBJ1-5	CASSQDPAGGRSNQPQHF	TGTGCCAGCAGCCAAGACCCGGCGGGGGGGAGAAGCAATCAGCCCCAGCATTTT
-	TRBV30	few	TRBJ1-5	CAWRQDSNQPQHF	TGTGCCTGGAGACAGGATAGCAATCAGCCCCAGCATTTT
-	TRBV7-2	-	TRBJ2-1	CASSFPGGREQFF	TGTGCCAGCAGCTTCCCGGGCGGTCGTGAGCAGTTCTTC
-	TRBV28	-	TRBJ2-2	CASSPGNTGELFF	TGTGCCAGCAGTCCCGGGAACACCGGGGAGCTGTTTTTT